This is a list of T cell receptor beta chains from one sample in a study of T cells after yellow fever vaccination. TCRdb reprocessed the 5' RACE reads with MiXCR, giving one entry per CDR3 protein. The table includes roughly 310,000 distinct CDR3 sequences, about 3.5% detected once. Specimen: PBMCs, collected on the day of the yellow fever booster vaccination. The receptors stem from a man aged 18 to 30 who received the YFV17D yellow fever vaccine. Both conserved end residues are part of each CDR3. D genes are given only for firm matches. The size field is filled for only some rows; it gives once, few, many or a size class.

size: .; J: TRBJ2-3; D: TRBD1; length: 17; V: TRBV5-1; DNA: TGCGCCAGCAGCTTCTGGACAGGGAGAGTCGGCACAGATACGCAGTATTTT; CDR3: CASSFWTGRVGTDTQYF
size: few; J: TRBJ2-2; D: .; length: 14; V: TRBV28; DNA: TGTGCCAGCAGGTACGGATCGAACACCGGGGAGCTGTTTTTT; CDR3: CASRYGSNTGELFF
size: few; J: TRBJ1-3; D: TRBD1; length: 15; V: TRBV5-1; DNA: TGCGCCAGCAGCTTGACAGGGGTCTCTGGAAACACCATATATTTT; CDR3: CASSLTGVSGNTIYF
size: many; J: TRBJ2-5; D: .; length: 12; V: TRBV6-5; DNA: TGTGCCAGCAGTCCAGGGTTCCAGACCCAGTACTTC; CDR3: CASSPGFQTQYF
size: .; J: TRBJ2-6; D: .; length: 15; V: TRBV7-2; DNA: TGTGCCAGCAGCTCTGCGGCGCAGGGGGCCAACGTCCTGACTTTC; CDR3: CASSSAAQGANVLTF
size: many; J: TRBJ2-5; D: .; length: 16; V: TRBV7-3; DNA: TGTGCCAGCAGCCCAGACCCCACCTACGGGCCAGAGACCCAGTACTTC; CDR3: CASSPDPTYGPETQYF
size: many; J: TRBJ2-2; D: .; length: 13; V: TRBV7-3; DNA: TGTGCCAGCAGCTTCGGTGGGGGTAGGGAGCTGTTTTTT; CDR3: CASSFGGGRELFF
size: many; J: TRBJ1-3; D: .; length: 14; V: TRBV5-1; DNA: TGCGCCAGCAGCTCCGTAGGAGAAGAAGTCCCCATATATTTT; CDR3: CASSSVGEEVPIYF
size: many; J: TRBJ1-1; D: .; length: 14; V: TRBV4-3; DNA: TGCGCCAGCAGCCCCCAACAGGGGAACACTGAAGCTTTCTTT; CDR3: CASSPQQGNTEAFF
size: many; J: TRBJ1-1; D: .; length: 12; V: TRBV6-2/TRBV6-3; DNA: TGTGCCAGCAGGAAAGAGGGGGACGAAGCTTTCTTT; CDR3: CASRKEGDEAFF
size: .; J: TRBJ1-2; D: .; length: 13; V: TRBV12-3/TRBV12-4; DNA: TGTGCCAGCAGTCGTGCAGGGACTCGTGGCTACACCTTC; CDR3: CASSRAGTRGYTF
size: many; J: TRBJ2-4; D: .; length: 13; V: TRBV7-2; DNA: TGTGCCAGCAGCTTAGAATCGTCAAACATTCAGTACTTC; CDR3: CASSLESSNIQYF
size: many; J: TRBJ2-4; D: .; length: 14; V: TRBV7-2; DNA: TGCGCCAGCAGCTTGGGTCTAGCCAAAAACATTCAGTACTTC; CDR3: CASSLGLAKNIQYF
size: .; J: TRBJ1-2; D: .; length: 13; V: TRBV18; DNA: TGTGCCAGCTCACCCTGGGGCACTGGAAGCTACACCTTC; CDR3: CASSPWGTGSYTF
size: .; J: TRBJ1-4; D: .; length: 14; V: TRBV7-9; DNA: TGTGCCAGCAGCTTTCGTACAGAGTATGAAAAACTGTTTTTT; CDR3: CASSFRTEYEKLFF
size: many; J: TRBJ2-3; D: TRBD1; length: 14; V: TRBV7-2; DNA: TGTGCCAGCAGACCGACAGGGGGCCCAGATACGCAGTATTTT; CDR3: CASRPTGGPDTQYF
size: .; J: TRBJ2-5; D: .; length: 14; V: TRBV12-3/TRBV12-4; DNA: TGTGCCAGCAGTTCGGGGGTACAGTATGAGACCCAGTACTTC; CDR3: CASSSGVQYETQYF
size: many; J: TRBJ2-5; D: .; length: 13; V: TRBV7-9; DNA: TGTGCCAGCAGCTTTAATCCCCAAGAGACCCAGTACTTC; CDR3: CASSFNPQETQYF
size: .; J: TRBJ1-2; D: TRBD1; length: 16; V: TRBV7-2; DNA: TGTGCCAGCAGGAGAACCGGGACAGAGAGGGCGAATGGCTACACCTTC; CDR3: CASRRTGTERANGYTF
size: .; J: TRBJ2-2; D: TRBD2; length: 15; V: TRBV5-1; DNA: TGCGCCAGCAGGACTACGGGGGGGGACACCGGGGAGCTGTTTTTT; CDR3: CASRTTGGDTGELFF
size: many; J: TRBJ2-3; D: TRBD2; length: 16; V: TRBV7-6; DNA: TGTGCCAGCATGAGCGGGGGGGCGTTTAGCACAGATACGCAGTATTTT; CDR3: CASMSGGAFSTDTQYF
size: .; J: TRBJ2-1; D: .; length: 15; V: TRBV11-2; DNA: TGTGCCAGCCGCCCCCCGGGACGCATCTACAATGAGCAGTTCTTC; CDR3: CASRPPGRIYNEQFF
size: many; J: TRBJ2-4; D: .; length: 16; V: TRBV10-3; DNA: TGTGCCATCAGTGAGGGGGCCCTACTAGCCAAAAACATTCAGTACTTC; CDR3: CAISEGALLAKNIQYF
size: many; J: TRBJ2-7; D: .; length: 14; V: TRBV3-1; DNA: TGTGCCAGCAGCCCCGGACGGGGAATCGGCGAGCAGTACTTC; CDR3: CASSPGRGIGEQYF
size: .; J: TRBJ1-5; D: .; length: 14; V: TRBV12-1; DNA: TGTGCCAGCAGCTTTCTCCTGAGCAATCAGCCCCAGCATTTT; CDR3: CASSFLLSNQPQHF
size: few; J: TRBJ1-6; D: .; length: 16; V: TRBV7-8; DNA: TGTGCCAGCAGACCGGGCCTTAGCTCCTATAATTCACCCCTCCACTTT; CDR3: CASRPGLSSYNSPLHF
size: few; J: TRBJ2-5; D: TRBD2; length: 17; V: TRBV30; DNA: TGTGCCTGGAGCCAGAGGGGCGGGGGGGCCTACGCGGAGACCCAGTACTTC; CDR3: CAWSQRGGGAYAETQYF
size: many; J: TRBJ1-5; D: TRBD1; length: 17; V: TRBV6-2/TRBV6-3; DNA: TGTGCCAGCAGTTACGTATTACCGGGACAGGAAAATCAGCCCCAGCATTTT; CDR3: CASSYVLPGQENQPQHF
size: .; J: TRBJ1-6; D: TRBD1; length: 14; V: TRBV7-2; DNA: TGTGCCAGCAGCTGGACAGGGCAGGATTCACCCCTCCACTTT; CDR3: CASSWTGQDSPLHF
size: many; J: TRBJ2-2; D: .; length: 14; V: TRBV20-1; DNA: TGCAGTGCTAGAAACCCCTCAGGTGGCGGGGAGCTGTTTTTT; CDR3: CSARNPSGGGELFF
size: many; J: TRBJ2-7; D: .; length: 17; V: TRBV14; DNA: TGTGCCAGCAGCCAAGAAAGAGGGGACACCCGCTCCTACGAGCAGTACTTC; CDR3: CASSQERGDTRSYEQYF
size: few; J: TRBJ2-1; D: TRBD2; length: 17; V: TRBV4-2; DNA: TGTGCCAGCAGCCAAGATTCGGCTAGCGGGGGCTACAATGAGCAGTTCTTC; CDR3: CASSQDSASGGYNEQFF
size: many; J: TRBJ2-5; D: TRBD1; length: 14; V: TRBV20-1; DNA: TGCAGTGCTAACGACAGGGTTTATCAAGAGACCCAGTACTTC; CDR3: CSANDRVYQETQYF
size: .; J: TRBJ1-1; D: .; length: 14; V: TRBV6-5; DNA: TGTGCCAGCAGTTACGGCGGGTCTGTCGCTGAAGCTTTCTTT; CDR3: CASSYGGSVAEAFF
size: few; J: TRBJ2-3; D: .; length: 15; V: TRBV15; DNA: TGTGCCACCAGCAGAGATCGAGGGGACACAGATACGCAGTATTTT; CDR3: CATSRDRGDTDTQYF
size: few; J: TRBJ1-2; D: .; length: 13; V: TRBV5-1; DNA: TGCGCCAGCAGCTTGGGGACTCAGTATGGCTACACCTTC; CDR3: CASSLGTQYGYTF
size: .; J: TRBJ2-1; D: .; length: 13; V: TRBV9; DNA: TGTGCCAGCAGCGTAGCCTCCAACAATGAGCAGTTCTTC; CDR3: CASSVASNNEQFF
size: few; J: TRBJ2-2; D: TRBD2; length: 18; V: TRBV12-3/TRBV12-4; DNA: TGTGCCAGCAGTTGGGGACTAGCGGGGGGGTCGAACACCGGGGAGCTGTTTTTT; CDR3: CASSWGLAGGSNTGELFF
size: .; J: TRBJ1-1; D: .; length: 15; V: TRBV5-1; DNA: TGCGCCAGCAGCCGCGACGGACTTCTTGGCGCTGAAGCTTTCTTT; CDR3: CASSRDGLLGAEAFF
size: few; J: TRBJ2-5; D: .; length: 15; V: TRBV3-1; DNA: TGTGCCAGCAGCCAAGGCCCTGGGACCCAAGAGACCCAGTACTTC; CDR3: CASSQGPGTQETQYF
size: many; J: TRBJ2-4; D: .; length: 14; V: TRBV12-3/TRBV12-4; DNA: TGTGCCAGCAGTGGACAGCTAGCCAAAAACATTCAGTACTTC; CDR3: CASSGQLAKNIQYF
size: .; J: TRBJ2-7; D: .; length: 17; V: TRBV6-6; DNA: TGTGCCAGCAGCCAACCGTCCCCTGGGTCATTCCAATACGAGCAGTACTTC; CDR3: CASSQPSPGSFQYEQYF
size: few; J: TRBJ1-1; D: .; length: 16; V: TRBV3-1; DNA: TGTGCCAGCACCGACAAGAGTCCCAGGCAGAACACTGAAGCTTTCTTT; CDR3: CASTDKSPRQNTEAFF
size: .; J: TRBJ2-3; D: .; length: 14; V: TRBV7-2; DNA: TGTGCCAGCAGCCCCCGTGGTAGCCCAGATACGCAGTATTTT; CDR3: CASSPRGSPDTQYF
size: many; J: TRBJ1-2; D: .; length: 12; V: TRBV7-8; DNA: TGTGCCAGCAGCTTCTCAGCAGGAGGCTACACCTTC; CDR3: CASSFSAGGYTF
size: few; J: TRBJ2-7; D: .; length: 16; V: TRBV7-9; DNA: TGTGCCAGCAGCCCCAGAGGGGGGACGGGAATTCGCGAGCAGTACTTC; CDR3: CASSPRGGTGIREQYF
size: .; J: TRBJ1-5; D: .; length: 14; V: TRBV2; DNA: TGTGCCAGCAGTGAGCAACGTAGCGATCAGCCCCAGCATTTT; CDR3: CASSEQRSDQPQHF
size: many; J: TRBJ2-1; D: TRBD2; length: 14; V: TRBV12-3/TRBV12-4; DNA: TGTGCCAGCACCGGTAGCGGGGCTTACAATGAGCAGTTCTTC; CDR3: CASTGSGAYNEQFF
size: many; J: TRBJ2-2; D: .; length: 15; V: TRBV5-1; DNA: TGCGCCAGCAGCTTGAGGGACATCAACACCGGGGAGCTGTTTTTT; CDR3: CASSLRDINTGELFF
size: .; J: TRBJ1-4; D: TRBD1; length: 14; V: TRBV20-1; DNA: TGCAGTGCTAGATCGAGGGGGCATAATGTAAAACTGTTTTTT; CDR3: CSARSRGHNVKLFF
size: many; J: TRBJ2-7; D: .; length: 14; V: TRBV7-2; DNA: TGTGCCAGCGCCGGAGGGCAGGGACCCTACGAGCAGTACTTC; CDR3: CASAGGQGPYEQYF
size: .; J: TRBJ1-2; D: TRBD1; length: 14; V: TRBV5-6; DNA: TGTGCCAGCAGCTGGGGGACAGAGAACTATGGCTACACCTTC; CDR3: CASSWGTENYGYTF